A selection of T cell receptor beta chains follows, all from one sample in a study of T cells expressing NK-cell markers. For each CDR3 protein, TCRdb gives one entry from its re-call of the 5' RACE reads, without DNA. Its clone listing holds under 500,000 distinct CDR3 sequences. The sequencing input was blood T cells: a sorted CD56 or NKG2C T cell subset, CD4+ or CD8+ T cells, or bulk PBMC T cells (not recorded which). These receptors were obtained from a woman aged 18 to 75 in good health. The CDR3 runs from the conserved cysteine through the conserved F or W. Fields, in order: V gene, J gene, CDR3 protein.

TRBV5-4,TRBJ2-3,CASSFERRPDTQYF
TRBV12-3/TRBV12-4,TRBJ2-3,CASSSLAGGEDTQYF
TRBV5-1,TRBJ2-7,CASSLAQSEQYF
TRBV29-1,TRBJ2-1,CSADLAGLPFF
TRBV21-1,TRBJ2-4,CASSKQGTTKNIQYF
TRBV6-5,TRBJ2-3,CASSYPRGTDTQYF
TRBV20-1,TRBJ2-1,CSARDLGSNEQFF
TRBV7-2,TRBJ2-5,CASSPDGSRRETQYF
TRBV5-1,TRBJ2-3,CASSRPDTTDTQYF
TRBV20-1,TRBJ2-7,CSARGQRTSSYEQYF
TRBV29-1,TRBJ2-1,CSVEVYDGDEQFF
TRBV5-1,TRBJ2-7,CASSLGGLGSYEQYF
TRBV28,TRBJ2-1,CASRSSRGSLAEQFF
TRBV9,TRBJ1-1,CASSSQQGRNTEAFF
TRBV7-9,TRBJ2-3,CASSSQSGTGYTDTQYF
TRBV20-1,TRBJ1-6,CSASGQGDYNSPLHF
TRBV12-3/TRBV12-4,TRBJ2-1,CASSLSLQGLLNEQFF
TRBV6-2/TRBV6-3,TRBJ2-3,CASSSRGRGKDTQYF
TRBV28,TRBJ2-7,CASREGLAIYEQYF
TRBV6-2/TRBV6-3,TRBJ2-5,CASSYSWVAGEEETQYF
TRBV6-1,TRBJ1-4,CASSQGGTNEKLFF
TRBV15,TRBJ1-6,CATSREVGTGESSPLHF
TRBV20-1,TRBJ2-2,CSARDLLVTLGPGELFF
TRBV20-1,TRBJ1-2,CSATGTGIVGYTF
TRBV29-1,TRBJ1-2,CSVGEIYGYTF
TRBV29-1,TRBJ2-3,CSVRDTTSTDTQYF
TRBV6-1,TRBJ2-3,CASTPQKGADTQYF
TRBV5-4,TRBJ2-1,CASSLNAGYNEQFF
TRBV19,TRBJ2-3,CASSIVGGFTDTQYF
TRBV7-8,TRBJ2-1,CASSLEYRYNEQFF
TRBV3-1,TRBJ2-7,CASSQIAGDGEQYF
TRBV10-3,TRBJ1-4,CAISQGVDEKLFF
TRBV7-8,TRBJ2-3,CASSFGGGASDTQYF
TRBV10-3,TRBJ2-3,CAISDFPPDTQYF
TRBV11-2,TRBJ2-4,CASSTERAKNIQYF
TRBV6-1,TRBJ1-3,CATRFSSGQGAYTIYF
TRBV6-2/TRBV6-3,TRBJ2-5,CASSYSLAGGLQETQYF
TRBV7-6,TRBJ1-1,CASSFLEMTTEAFF
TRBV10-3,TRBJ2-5,CAISDGQGQETQYF
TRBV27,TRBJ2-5,CASSLSAVVETQYF
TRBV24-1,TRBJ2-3,CATSDLGIAGGSTDTQYF
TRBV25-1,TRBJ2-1,CASSWGPLRHYNEQFF
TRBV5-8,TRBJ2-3,CASSRTSSPWTDTQYF
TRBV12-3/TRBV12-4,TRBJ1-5,CASSLAQYSNQPQHF
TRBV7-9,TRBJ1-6,CASSSTGYGDNSPLHF
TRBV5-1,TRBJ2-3,CASTQGALGTDTQYF
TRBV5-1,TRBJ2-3,CASSYWTSGGGSDTQYF
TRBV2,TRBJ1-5,CASIQGKGSNQPQHF
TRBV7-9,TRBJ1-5,CASSPSGASNQPQHF
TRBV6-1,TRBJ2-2,CASSIVGGNTGELFF
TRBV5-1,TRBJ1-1,CASSLATDQNTEAFF
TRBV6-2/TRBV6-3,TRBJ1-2,CASSYPGTGGGYTF
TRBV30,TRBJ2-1,CAWSGKDAASYNEQFF